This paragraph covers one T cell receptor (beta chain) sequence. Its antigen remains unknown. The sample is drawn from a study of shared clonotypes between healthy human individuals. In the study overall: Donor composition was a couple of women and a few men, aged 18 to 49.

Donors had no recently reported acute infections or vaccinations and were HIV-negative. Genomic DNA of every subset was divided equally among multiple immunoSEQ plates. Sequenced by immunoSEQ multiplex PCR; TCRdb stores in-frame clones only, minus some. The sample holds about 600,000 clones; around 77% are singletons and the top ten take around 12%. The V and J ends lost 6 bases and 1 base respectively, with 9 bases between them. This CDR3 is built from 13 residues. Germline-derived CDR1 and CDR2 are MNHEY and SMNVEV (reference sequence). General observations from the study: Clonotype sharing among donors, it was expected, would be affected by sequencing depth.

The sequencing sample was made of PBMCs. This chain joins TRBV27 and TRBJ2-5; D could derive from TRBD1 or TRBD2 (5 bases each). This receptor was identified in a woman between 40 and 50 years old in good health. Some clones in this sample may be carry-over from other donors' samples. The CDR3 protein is CASRGDGQETQYF. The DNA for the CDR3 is TGTGCCAGCAGAGGGGACGGCCAAGAGACCCAGTACTTC.